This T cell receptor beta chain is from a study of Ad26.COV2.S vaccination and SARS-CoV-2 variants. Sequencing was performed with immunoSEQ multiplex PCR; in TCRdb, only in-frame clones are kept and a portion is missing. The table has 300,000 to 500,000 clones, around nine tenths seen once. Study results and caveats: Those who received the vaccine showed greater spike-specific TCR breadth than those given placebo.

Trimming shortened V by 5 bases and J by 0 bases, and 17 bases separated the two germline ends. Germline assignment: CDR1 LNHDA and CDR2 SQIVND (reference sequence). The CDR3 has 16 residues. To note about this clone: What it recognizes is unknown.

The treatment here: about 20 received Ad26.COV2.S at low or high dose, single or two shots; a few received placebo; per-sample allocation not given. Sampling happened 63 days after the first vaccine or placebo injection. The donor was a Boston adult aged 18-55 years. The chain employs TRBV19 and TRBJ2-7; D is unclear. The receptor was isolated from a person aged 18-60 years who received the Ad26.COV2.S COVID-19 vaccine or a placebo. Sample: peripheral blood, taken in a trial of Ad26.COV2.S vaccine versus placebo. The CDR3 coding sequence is TGTGCCAGTAGTCCCCTTGGGGTTTTCAGCTCCTACGAGCAGTACTTC. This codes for CASSPLGVFSSYEQYF.